The clone carrying this T cell receptor beta chain was counted ten times or more. Its antigen is still unknown. The data originate from a study of CD8 T cells in ankylosing spondylitis. TCRdb re-called the 5' RACE reads through MiXCR, storing one row per CDR3 protein. The sample has 35,000 to 45,000 distinct CDR3 sequences; approximately 10% are singletons. Trimming cost V 1 base and J 1 base, with 6 bases left between them. This CDR3 region has 14 residues. Study outcomes and limitations: What seemed typical of ankylosing spondylitis blood was a TCR beta motif built from several highly homologous variants.

This sequence originates from a male donor with ankylosing spondylitis or in good health (not recorded which). The chain links TRBV12-3 or TRBV12-4 to TRBJ2-3, with D tentatively TRBD1 (6 bases). Material: blood, either unsorted or a sorted T cell fraction (not recorded which). The CDR3 here is CASSLDRGTDTQYF. DNA for the CDR3: TGTGCCAGCAGTTTAGACAGGGGCACAGATACGCAGTATTTT.